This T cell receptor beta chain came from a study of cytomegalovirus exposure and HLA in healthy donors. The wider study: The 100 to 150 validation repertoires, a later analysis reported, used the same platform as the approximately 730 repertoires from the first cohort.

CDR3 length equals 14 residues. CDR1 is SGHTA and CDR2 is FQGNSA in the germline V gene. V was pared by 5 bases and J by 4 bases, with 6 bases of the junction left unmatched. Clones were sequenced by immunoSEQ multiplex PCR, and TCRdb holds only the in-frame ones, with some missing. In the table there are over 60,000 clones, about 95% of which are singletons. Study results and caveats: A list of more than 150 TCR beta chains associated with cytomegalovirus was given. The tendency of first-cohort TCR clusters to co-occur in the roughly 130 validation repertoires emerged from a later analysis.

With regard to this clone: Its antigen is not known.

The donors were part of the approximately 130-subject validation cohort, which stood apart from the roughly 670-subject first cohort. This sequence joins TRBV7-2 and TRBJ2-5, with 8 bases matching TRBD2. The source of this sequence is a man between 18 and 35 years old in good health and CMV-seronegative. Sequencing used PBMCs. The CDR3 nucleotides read TGTGCCAGCAGCATAACCGGGACTAGAGAGACCCAGTACTTC. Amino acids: CASSITGTRETQYF.